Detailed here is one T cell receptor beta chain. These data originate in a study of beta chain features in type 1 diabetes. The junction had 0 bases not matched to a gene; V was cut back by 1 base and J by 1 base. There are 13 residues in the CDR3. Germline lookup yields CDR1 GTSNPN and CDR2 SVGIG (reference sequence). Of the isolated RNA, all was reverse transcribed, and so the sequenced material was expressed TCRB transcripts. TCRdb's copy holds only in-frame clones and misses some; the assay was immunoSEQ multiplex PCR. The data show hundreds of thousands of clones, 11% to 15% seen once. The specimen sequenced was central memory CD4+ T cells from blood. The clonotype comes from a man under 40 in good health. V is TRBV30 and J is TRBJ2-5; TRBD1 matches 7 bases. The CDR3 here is CAWSGDSQETQYF. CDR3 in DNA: TGTGCCTGGAGTGGGGACAGCCAAGAGACCCAGTACTTC.